The rows below give T cell receptor beta chains drawn from one sample of a study of blood T cells in healthy people across ages. TCRdb re-called the 5' RACE reads with MiXCR, one entry per CDR3 protein. Among about 780,000 distinct CDR3 sequences listed, 25% to 30% were seen once. In addition, the sample was reused for a study of T cells of mothers and their children.

The source material was blood. Source of these receptors: a boy under 18 in good health. CDR3s include the opening cysteine and the closing phenylalanine or tryptophan. Each record gives: J gene, D gene, clone size, V gene, CDR3 protein, CDR3 DNA. D genes are given only for firm matches. Not every row has a clone size; where given, it reads once, few, many or a size class.

>TRBJ1-4|TRBD1|NA|TRBV20-1
CSAFFPGQGNEKLFF
TGCAGTGCTTTTTTCCCGGGACAGGGGAATGAAAAACTGTTTTTT
>TRBJ2-7|TRBD1|NA|TRBV15
CATSRTGTGASYEQYF
TGTGCCACCAGCAGGACCGGGACAGGGGCCTCCTACGAGCAGTACTTC
>TRBJ2-2|NA|NA|TRBV28
CASSFLAAELFF
TGTGCCAGCAGTTTTCTGGCGGCGGAGCTGTTTTTT
>TRBJ1-3|NA|NA|TRBV5-1
CASSTGLRIDFTDSGNTIYF
TGCGCCAGCAGCACGGGACTCCGAATCGACTTCACTGACTCTGGAAACACCATATATTTT
>TRBJ1-5|NA|few|TRBV29-1
CSVARAINQPQHF
TGCAGCGTTGCTAGGGCTATCAATCAGCCCCAGCATTTT
>TRBJ2-1|NA|NA|TRBV4-2
CASSQGGTSVDEQFF
TGTGCCAGCAGCCAAGGGGGAACTAGTGTCGATGAGCAGTTCTTC
>TRBJ1-2|NA|once|TRBV7-9
CAPTSWGAYSDGYTF
TGTGCGCCCACTAGTTGGGGGGCTTATTCGGATGGCTACACCTTC
>TRBJ2-5|NA|many|TRBV7-3
CASSPSGSRETQYF
TGTGCCAGCAGCCCAAGTGGCTCCCGAGAGACCCAGTACTTC
>TRBJ2-3|NA|NA|TRBV11-2
CASSGGATLTDTQYF
TGTGCCAGCAGTGGGGGGGCTACCCTCACAGATACGCAGTATTTT
>TRBJ1-4|NA|NA|TRBV7-9
CASSLEQEKLFF
TGTGCCAGCAGCTTAGAACAGGAAAAACTGTTTTTT